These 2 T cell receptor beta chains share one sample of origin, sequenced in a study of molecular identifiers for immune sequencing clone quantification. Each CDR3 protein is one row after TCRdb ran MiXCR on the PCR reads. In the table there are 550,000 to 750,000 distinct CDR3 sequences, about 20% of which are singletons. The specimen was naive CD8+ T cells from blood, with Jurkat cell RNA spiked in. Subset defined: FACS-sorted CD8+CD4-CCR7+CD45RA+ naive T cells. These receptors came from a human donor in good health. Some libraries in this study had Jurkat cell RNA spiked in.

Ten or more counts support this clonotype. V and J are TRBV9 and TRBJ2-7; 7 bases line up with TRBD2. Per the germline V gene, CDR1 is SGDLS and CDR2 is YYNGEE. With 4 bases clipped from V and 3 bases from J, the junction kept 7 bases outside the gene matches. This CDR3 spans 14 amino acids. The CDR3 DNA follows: TGTGCCAGCAGCCTATCTTGGGGGGGCTACGAGCAGTACTTC. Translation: CASSLSWGGYEQYF.

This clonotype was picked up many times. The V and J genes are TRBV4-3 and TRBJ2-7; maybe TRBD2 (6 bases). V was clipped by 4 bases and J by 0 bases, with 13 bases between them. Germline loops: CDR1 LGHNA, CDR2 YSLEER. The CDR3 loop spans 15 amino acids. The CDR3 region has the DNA TGCGCCAGCAGCCCCGGCTTCGGGAGCTCCTACGAGCAGTACTTC. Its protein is CASSPGFGSSYEQYF.